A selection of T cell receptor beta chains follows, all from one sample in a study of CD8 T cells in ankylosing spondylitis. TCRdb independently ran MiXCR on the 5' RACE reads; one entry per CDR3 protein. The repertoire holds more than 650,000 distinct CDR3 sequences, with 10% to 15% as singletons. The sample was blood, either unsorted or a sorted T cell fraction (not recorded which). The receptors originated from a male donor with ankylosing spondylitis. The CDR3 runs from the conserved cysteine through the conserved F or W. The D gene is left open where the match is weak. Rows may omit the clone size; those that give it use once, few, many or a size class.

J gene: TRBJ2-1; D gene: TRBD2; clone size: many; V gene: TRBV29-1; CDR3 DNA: TGCAGCGTAGGACTAGGGAGGAATGAGCAGTTCTTC; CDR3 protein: CSVGLGRNEQFF
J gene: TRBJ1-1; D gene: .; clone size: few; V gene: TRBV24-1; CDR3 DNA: TGTGCCACCAGGGGACATTTGAACACTGAAGCTTTCTTT; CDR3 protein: CATRGHLNTEAFF
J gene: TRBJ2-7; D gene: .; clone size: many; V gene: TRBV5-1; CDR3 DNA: TGCGCCAGCAGCCCGGACAGTACCTACGAGCAGTACTTC; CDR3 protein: CASSPDSTYEQYF
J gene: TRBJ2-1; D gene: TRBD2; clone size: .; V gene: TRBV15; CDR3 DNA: TGTGCCACCAGCGGACTAGCGGGGAAGACCTACAATGAGCAGTTCTTC; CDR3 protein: CATSGLAGKTYNEQFF
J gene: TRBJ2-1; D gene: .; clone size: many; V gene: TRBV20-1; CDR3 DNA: TGCAGTGCTAGTTTAAGGTGGGATGTACCCTACAATGAGCAGTTCTTC; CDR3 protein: CSASLRWDVPYNEQFF
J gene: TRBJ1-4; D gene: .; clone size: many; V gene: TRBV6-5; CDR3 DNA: TGTGCCAGCAGTTACTCGATGAGGGATGGAAAACTGTTTTTT; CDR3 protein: CASSYSMRDGKLFF
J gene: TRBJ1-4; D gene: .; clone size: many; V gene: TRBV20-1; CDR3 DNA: TGCAGTGCTAGTAGAGGCGTTGATGAAAAACTGTTTTTT; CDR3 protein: CSASRGVDEKLFF
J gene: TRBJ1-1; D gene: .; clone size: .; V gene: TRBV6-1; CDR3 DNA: TGTGCCACCGGTGATGGGGGGAATATGAACACTGAAGCTTTCTTT; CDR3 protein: CATGDGGNMNTEAFF
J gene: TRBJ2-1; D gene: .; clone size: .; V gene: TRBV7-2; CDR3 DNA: TGTGCCAGCAGCTTAGGGGGGGATGTGGGCAATGAGCAGTTCTTC; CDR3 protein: CASSLGGDVGNEQFF
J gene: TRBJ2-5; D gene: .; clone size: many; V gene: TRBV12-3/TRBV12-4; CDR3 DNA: TGTGCCAGCAGTTTTTTTAGCAGCCCTATCCAAGAGACCCAGTACTTC; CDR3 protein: CASSFFSSPIQETQYF
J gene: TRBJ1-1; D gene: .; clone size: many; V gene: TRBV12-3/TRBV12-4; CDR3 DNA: TGTGCCAGCAAGAATCGGGGGAACAGGTACACTGAAGCTTTCTTT; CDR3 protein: CASKNRGNRYTEAFF
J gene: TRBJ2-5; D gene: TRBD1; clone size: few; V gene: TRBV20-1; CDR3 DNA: TGCAGTGTGGGACAGGGGGTTCCACTGGAGACCCAGTACTTC; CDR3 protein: CSVGQGVPLETQYF
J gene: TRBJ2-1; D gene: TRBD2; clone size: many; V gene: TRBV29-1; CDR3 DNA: TGCAGCGTCAGCGGGGGGGGCTACAATGAGCAGTTCTTC; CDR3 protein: CSVSGGGYNEQFF
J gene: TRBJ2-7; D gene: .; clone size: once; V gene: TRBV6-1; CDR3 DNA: TGTGCCAGCAGTGACCCCCGAGGACGAGACTCCTACGAGCAGTACTTC; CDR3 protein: CASSDPRGRDSYEQYF
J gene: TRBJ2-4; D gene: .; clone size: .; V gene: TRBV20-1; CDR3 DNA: TGCAGTGCTAGGGGACAATCCTACAAAAACATTCAGTACTTC; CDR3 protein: CSARGQSYKNIQYF
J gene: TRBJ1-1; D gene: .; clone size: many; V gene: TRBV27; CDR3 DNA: TGTGCCAGCAGTCCCAAGGGACCTAACACTGAAGCTTTCTTT; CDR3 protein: CASSPKGPNTEAFF
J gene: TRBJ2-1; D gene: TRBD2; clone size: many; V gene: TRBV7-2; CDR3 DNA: TGTGCCAGCAGCTTGGGACTAGCTATTTACAATGAGCAGTTCTTC; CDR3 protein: CASSLGLAIYNEQFF
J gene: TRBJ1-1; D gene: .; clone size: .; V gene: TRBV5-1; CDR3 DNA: TGCGCCAGCAGCCCCTCCTCCGGGGGCCGAAGGGCTTTCTTT; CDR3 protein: CASSPSSGGRRAFF
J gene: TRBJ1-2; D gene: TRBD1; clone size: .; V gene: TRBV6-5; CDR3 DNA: TGTGCCAGCGCCCGGGACAGCTATGGCTACACCTTC; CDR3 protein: CASARDSYGYTF
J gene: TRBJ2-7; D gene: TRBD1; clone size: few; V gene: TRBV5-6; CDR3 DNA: TGTGCCAGCAGACGCGGACAGGGGGCTTTAGGGTCCTACGAGCAGTACTTC; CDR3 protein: CASRRGQGALGSYEQYF
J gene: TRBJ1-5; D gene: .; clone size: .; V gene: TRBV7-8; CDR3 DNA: TGTGCCAGCAGCTCGACCTCTTTGACAGGTAATCAGCCCCAGCATTTT; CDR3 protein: CASSSTSLTGNQPQHF
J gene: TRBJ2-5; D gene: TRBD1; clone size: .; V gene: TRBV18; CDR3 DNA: TGTGCCAGCTCACCGCCCGGGACAGGGAAAGAGACCCAGTACTTC; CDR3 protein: CASSPPGTGKETQYF
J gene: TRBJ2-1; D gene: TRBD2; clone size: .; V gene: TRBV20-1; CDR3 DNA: TGCAGTGCTATAGCGGGAGTTAACTCCTACAATGAGCAGTTCTTC; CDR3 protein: CSAIAGVNSYNEQFF
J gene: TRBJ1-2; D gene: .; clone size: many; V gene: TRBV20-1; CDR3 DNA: TGCAGTGCTATGGATCGTAGGAAGGACTATGGCTACACCTTC; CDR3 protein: CSAMDRRKDYGYTF
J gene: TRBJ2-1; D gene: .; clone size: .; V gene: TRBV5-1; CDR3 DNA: TGCGCCAGCAGCCGCGGACAGCCCGATGAGCAGTTCTTC; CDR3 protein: CASSRGQPDEQFF
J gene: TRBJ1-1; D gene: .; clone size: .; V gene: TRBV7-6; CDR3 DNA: TGTGCCAGCAGCAAGTCTGGGGGGGGGAGTACTGAAGCTTTCTTT; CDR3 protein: CASSKSGGGSTEAFF
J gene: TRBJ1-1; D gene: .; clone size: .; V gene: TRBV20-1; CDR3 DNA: TGCAGTGCTAGACGTTCGAACACTGAAGCTTTCTTT; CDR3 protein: CSARRSNTEAFF
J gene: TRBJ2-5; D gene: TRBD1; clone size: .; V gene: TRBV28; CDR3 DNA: TGTGCCAGCAGTTTAGAGTACCTACAGGGGACGCAAGAGACCCAGTACTTC; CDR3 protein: CASSLEYLQGTQETQYF
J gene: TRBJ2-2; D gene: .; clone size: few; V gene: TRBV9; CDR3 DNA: TGTGCCAGCAGGGGTCACGCGAACACCGGGGAGCTGTTTTTT; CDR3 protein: CASRGHANTGELFF
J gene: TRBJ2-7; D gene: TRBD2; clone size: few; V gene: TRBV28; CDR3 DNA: TGTGCCAGCAGCAGACTAGCGGGAGTGAGCGAGCAGTACTTC; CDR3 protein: CASSRLAGVSEQYF
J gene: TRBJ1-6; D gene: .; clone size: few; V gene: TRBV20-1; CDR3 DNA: TGCAGTGCTACGTCCGGGACCCTCGGAGATTCACCCCTCCACTTT; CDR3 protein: CSATSGTLGDSPLHF
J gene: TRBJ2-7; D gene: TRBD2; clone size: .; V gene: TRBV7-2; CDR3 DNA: TGTGCCAGCAGCACGGGACTAGCACCTTACGAGCAGTACTTC; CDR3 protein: CASSTGLAPYEQYF
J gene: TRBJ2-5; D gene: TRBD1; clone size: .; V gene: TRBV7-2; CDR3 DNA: TGTGCCAGCAGCCCCGGGACAGTATATGAGACCCAGTACTTC; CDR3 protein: CASSPGTVYETQYF
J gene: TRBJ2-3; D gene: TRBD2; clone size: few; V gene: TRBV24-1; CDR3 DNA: TGTGCCACCAGTGAGTCCACTAGCGGGGGGGCGCCCCCAGATACGCAGTATTTT; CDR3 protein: CATSESTSGGAPPDTQYF
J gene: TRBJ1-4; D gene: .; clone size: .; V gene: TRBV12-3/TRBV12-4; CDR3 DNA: TGTGCCAGCAGTTCGCGGGACGGTACAACTAATGAAAAACTGTTTTTT; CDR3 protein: CASSSRDGTTNEKLFF
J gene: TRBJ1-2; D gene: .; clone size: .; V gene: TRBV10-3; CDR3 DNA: TGTGCCATCAGTGAGTCACAGGTCGAACATGGCTACACCTTC; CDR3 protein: CAISESQVEHGYTF
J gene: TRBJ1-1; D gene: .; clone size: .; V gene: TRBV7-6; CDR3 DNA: TGTGCTAGCAGCTTAGCCTTCCTCAGGTCCCTAGCCCTCCAGGGGAGCGACACTGAAGCTTTCTTT; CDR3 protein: CASSLAFLRSLALQGSDTEAFF